The T cell receptor (beta chain) described here comes from a study of T cell responses to AZD1222 COVID-19 vaccine. The repertoire was sequenced with immunoSEQ multiplex PCR; TCRdb's copy has only in-frame clones and lacks some. This sample carries tens of thousands of clones, approximately 90% of them seen once, and the ten largest clones take approximately 5.3%. Points on this clone: Its cognate antigen is unknown.

Whole-study results and caveats: Spike-specific TCR breadth and depth both grew after two AZD1222 doses. Spike-wide vaccine-associated CD4 TCRs dominated at 160-218 and 743-854. Every sample of the repertoires postdated the peak T cell response.

V shed 4 bases and J shed 5 bases, with 15 bases lying between them. The CDR3 loop spans 13 amino acids. Germline V gives CDR1 SQVTM, CDR2 ANQGSEA. The source of this sequence is an adult who received the AZD1222 COVID-19 vaccine. V and J are TRBV29-1 and TRBJ2-7; D is undetermined. The sample here was peripheral blood, taken 28 days after the second AZD1222 dose. In DNA form, the CDR3 reads TGCAGCGTTGCTACAGCTCTCTTCCACGAGCAGTACTTC. Protein sequence: CSVATALFHEQYF.